This paragraph covers one TCR beta chain sequence. Its matching antigen is unknown. CDR1 is MDHEN and CDR2 is SYDVKM in the germline V gene. V shed 4 bases and J 2 bases; nucleotides not matched to a gene: 4. The CDR3 is 14 amino acids. This record belongs to a study of cytomegalovirus exposure and HLA in healthy donors. Whole-study results and caveats: Beyond CMV serostatus, there was no information to go on about immune exposure.

Both 60 Vbeta primers and 13 Jbeta primers went into the PCR. Sequenced by immunoSEQ multiplex PCR; TCRdb stores in-frame clones only, minus some. This sample has over 100,000 clones, with about 80% found just once. The source of this sequence is a woman aged 18-35 years in good health and CMV-seropositive. The sample taken for sequencing was PBMCs. This chain joins TRBV28 and TRBJ2-7; 8 bases agree with TRBD1. In DNA form, the CDR3 reads TGTGCCAGCAGTTCGGACAGGGAGGCCTACGAGCAGTACTTC. This gives the protein CASSSDREAYEQYF.